Listed below are T cell receptor beta chains from one sample, sequenced in a study of shared clonotypes between healthy human individuals. The protocol was immunoSEQ multiplex PCR, while the TCRdb copy is restricted to in-frame clones and leaves out a portion. This table holds around 620,000 clones, approximately 96% found once. What was sequenced was naive CD8+ T cells sorted from blood. The source of these receptors is a woman between 25 and 40 years old in good health. Both conserved end residues are part of each CDR3. Each record gives: clone size, J gene, D gene, V gene, CDR3 DNA, CDR3 protein. The D gene is left open where the match is weak. Where a row states a size, it is once, few, many or the class of an expanded clone; other rows omit it.

abundance: once
j_gene: TRBJ2-7
d_gene: TRBD1
v_gene: TRBV27
CDR3nt: TGTGCCAGCAGCTCCCGGACAGGGGGCGACGAGCAGTACTTC
CDR3aa: CASSSRTGGDEQYF

abundance: NA
j_gene: TRBJ2-7
d_gene: TRBD2
v_gene: TRBV27
CDR3nt: TGTGCCAGCAGTTTATTATCGGGAGGTTACGAGCAGTACTTC
CDR3aa: CASSLLSGGYEQYF

abundance: NA
j_gene: TRBJ2-7
d_gene: TRBD1
v_gene: TRBV5-6
CDR3nt: TGTGCCAGCAGCTTGGTTGCGACAGGGGTCGACGAGCAGTACTTC
CDR3aa: CASSLVATGVDEQYF

abundance: NA
j_gene: TRBJ2-2
d_gene: TRBD1
v_gene: TRBV19
CDR3nt: TGTGCCAGTAGTACCTGGACAGGGACGAACACCGGGGAGCTGTTTTTT
CDR3aa: CASSTWTGTNTGELFF

abundance: once
j_gene: TRBJ1-1
d_gene: NA
v_gene: TRBV11-2
CDR3nt: TGTGCCAGCAGCCCAAGCGGGGGGCAGGGGAACACTGAAGCTTTCTTT
CDR3aa: CASSPSGGQGNTEAFF

abundance: NA
j_gene: TRBJ2-7
d_gene: NA
v_gene: TRBV11-2
CDR3nt: TGTGCCAGCAGCTTAGGTCGTAGGACGTATGAGCAGTACTTC
CDR3aa: CASSLGRRTYEQYF

abundance: NA
j_gene: TRBJ2-7
d_gene: NA
v_gene: TRBV19
CDR3nt: TGTGCCAGTAGTATGGGGGGAAGCTCCTACGAGCAGTACTTC
CDR3aa: CASSMGGSSYEQYF

abundance: NA
j_gene: TRBJ2-1
d_gene: TRBD2
v_gene: TRBV11-2
CDR3nt: TGTGCCAGCAGCTCTCCTAGCGGCTTAACCTACAATGAGCAGTTCTTC
CDR3aa: CASSSPSGLTYNEQFF

abundance: NA
j_gene: TRBJ2-1
d_gene: NA
v_gene: TRBV13
CDR3nt: TGTGCCAGCAGCTTAGGCAGGGATCTGGGCAATGAGCAGTTCTTC
CDR3aa: CASSLGRDLGNEQFF

abundance: once
j_gene: TRBJ1-1
d_gene: TRBD1
v_gene: TRBV6-1
CDR3nt: TGTGCCAGCAGGGAGGGGGCTGGTGGCTACACTGAAGCTTTCTTT
CDR3aa: CASREGAGGYTEAFF

abundance: NA
j_gene: TRBJ2-3
d_gene: NA
v_gene: TRBV11-2
CDR3nt: TGTGCCAGCAGCTCAGGATCACAAGCTTCGTCAGATACGCAGTATTTT
CDR3aa: CASSSGSQASSDTQYF

abundance: once
j_gene: TRBJ1-2
d_gene: NA
v_gene: TRBV14
CDR3nt: TGTGCCAGCAGCCAACCCCAGGGTATTAACTATGGCTACACCTTC
CDR3aa: CASSQPQGINYGYTF

abundance: NA
j_gene: TRBJ2-1
d_gene: NA
v_gene: TRBV25-1
CDR3nt: TGTGCCAGCAGTCAAGTAGCTTCCTACAATGAGCAGTTCTTC
CDR3aa: CASSQVASYNEQFF

abundance: NA
j_gene: TRBJ2-4
d_gene: NA
v_gene: TRBV28
CDR3nt: TGTGCCAGCAGTTTAATATTGGAGGGAGTCCAAAACATTCAGTACTTC
CDR3aa: CASSLILEGVQNIQYF

abundance: NA
j_gene: TRBJ2-7
d_gene: NA
v_gene: TRBV10-1
CDR3nt: TGCGCCAGCAGTCCAAGCGCGGACCCCTCCTACGAGCAGTACTTC
CDR3aa: CASSPSADPSYEQYF

abundance: NA
j_gene: TRBJ2-5
d_gene: TRBD2
v_gene: TRBV19
CDR3nt: TGTGCCAGTAGTGTGTTTCTAGCGGGAGAGTGGGAGCAGTACTTC
CDR3aa: CASSVFLAGEWEQYF

abundance: NA
j_gene: TRBJ2-1
d_gene: NA
v_gene: TRBV9
CDR3nt: TGTGCCAGCAGCGTAGGAGCGGCGGTCTACAATGAGCAGTTCTTC
CDR3aa: CASSVGAAVYNEQFF

abundance: NA
j_gene: TRBJ2-2
d_gene: NA
v_gene: TRBV28
CDR3nt: TGTGCCAGCAGAACCAACACGGGACTTGTTTCCGGGGAGCTGTTTTTT
CDR3aa: CASRTNTGLVSGELFF

abundance: NA
j_gene: TRBJ2-7
d_gene: NA
v_gene: TRBV28
CDR3nt: TGTGCCAGCAGTTCTGCGGATACCAACGACGAGCAGTACTTC
CDR3aa: CASSSADTNDEQYF

abundance: NA
j_gene: TRBJ2-1
d_gene: NA
v_gene: TRBV11-1
CDR3nt: TGTGCCAGCAGCGTTGTCCGAGGAGGGGGCTTTTACAATGAGCAGTTCTTC
CDR3aa: CASSVVRGGGFYNEQFF

abundance: NA
j_gene: TRBJ2-7
d_gene: NA
v_gene: TRBV13
CDR3nt: TGTGCCAGCAGCTTAGGGGTGGGACTCCACTCCTACGAGCAGTACTTC
CDR3aa: CASSLGVGLHSYEQYF

abundance: once
j_gene: TRBJ2-7
d_gene: NA
v_gene: TRBV11-3
CDR3nt: TGTGCCAGCAGCTTACTGGGTCCCTACGAGCAGTACTTC
CDR3aa: CASSLLGPYEQYF

abundance: NA
j_gene: TRBJ1-1
d_gene: NA
v_gene: TRBV7-8
CDR3nt: TGTGCCAGCAGCTTAGTTGATGAAGCTTTCTTT
CDR3aa: CASSLVDEAFF

abundance: once
j_gene: TRBJ2-1
d_gene: NA
v_gene: TRBV11-2
CDR3nt: TGTGCCAGCAGCTTAGACGGAATTTGGGGGAGCTCCTACAATGAGCAGTTCTTC
CDR3aa: CASSLDGIWGSSYNEQFF

abundance: once
j_gene: TRBJ2-3
d_gene: NA
v_gene: TRBV9
CDR3nt: TGTGCCAGCAGCCCGGAGGGCCAGGGTTTGCAGTATTTT
CDR3aa: CASSPEGQGLQYF

abundance: NA
j_gene: TRBJ2-3
d_gene: NA
v_gene: TRBV5-6
CDR3nt: TGTGCCAGCAGCTTGGGGACAGTGGGGGCAGATACGCAGTATTTT
CDR3aa: CASSLGTVGADTQYF

abundance: NA
j_gene: TRBJ2-3
d_gene: TRBD2
v_gene: TRBV7-2
CDR3nt: TGTGCCAGACCGGGCGGGGGAACCACAGATACGCAGTATTTT
CDR3aa: CARPGGGTTDTQYF

abundance: once
j_gene: TRBJ2-5
d_gene: TRBD2
v_gene: TRBV27
CDR3nt: TGTGCCAGCAGTTTATTCGCTAGCGGGAGACAAGAGACCCAGTACTTC
CDR3aa: CASSLFASGRQETQYF

abundance: NA
j_gene: TRBJ2-7
d_gene: NA
v_gene: TRBV13
CDR3nt: TGTGCCAGCAGCTTAGGGGCTAGCGTGTACGAGCAGTACTTC
CDR3aa: CASSLGASVYEQYF

abundance: NA
j_gene: TRBJ2-1
d_gene: TRBD2
v_gene: TRBV7-2
CDR3nt: TGTGCCAGCAGCTTAGGGGGGACTAGGAACGACAATGAGCAGTTCTTC
CDR3aa: CASSLGGTRNDNEQFF

abundance: NA
j_gene: TRBJ2-7
d_gene: TRBD2
v_gene: TRBV27
CDR3nt: TGTGCCAGCAGCCCCGAAGGGACTAGTATCTACGAGCAGTACTTC
CDR3aa: CASSPEGTSIYEQYF

abundance: NA
j_gene: TRBJ2-2
d_gene: TRBD2
v_gene: TRBV7-9
CDR3nt: TGTGCCAGCAGCCCGGCGGGGGGTGCGAACACCGGGGAGCTGTTTTTT
CDR3aa: CASSPAGGANTGELFF

abundance: NA
j_gene: TRBJ2-2
d_gene: NA
v_gene: TRBV11-2
CDR3nt: TGTGCCAGCAGACAGTCGAACACCGGGGAGCTGTTTTTT
CDR3aa: CASRQSNTGELFF

abundance: few
j_gene: TRBJ2-7
d_gene: NA
v_gene: TRBV27
CDR3nt: TGTGCCAGCAGTCAAGGGGCCGAGCAGTACTTC
CDR3aa: CASSQGAEQYF

abundance: once
j_gene: TRBJ2-3
d_gene: TRBD2
v_gene: TRBV5-4
CDR3nt: TGTGCCAGCAGCTCCCTGGGGGAGGGCCTTGCGACAGATACGCAGTATTTT
CDR3aa: CASSSLGEGLATDTQYF

abundance: NA
j_gene: TRBJ2-5
d_gene: NA
v_gene: TRBV6-1
CDR3nt: TGTGCCAGCAGTGAAGATTTCGGCCTAGGGGAGACCCAGTACTTC
CDR3aa: CASSEDFGLGETQYF

abundance: NA
j_gene: TRBJ2-1
d_gene: NA
v_gene: TRBV28
CDR3nt: TGTGCCAGCAAGTCCAGCGGATACAATGAGCAGTTCTTC
CDR3aa: CASKSSGYNEQFF

abundance: NA
j_gene: TRBJ2-7
d_gene: TRBD1
v_gene: TRBV19
CDR3nt: TGTGCCAGTAGTGACCGTTCAGGGGGCTACGAGCAGTACTTC
CDR3aa: CASSDRSGGYEQYF

abundance: NA
j_gene: TRBJ2-5
d_gene: TRBD1
v_gene: TRBV5-6
CDR3nt: TGTGCCAGCAGTTACGGGACAGGGGGCGAAGAGACCCAGTACTTC
CDR3aa: CASSYGTGGEETQYF

abundance: NA
j_gene: TRBJ2-5
d_gene: TRBD2
v_gene: TRBV27
CDR3nt: TGTGCCAGCAGTTTAGTATTAGCGGGAGGGAGAGAGACCCAGTACTTC
CDR3aa: CASSLVLAGGRETQYF

abundance: NA
j_gene: TRBJ2-7
d_gene: NA
v_gene: TRBV7-8
CDR3nt: TGTGCCAGCAGCTCGATAACAGGTTTGGGGAACTACGAGCAGTACTTC
CDR3aa: CASSSITGLGNYEQYF

abundance: NA
j_gene: TRBJ1-2
d_gene: NA
v_gene: TRBV28
CDR3nt: TGTGCCAGCAGTTTATTCGGCAGGGTGAATGGCTACACCTTC
CDR3aa: CASSLFGRVNGYTF

abundance: NA
j_gene: TRBJ2-7
d_gene: TRBD1
v_gene: TRBV11-2
CDR3nt: TGTGCCAGCATCTCAGGGACAGGGACCTACGAGCAGTACTTC
CDR3aa: CASISGTGTYEQYF

abundance: NA
j_gene: TRBJ1-2
d_gene: TRBD1
v_gene: TRBV5-4
CDR3nt: TGTGCCAGCAGCTTGGAGAGGCAGGGGGCCGCTTTACTCTATGGCTACACCTTC
CDR3aa: CASSLERQGAALLYGYTF

abundance: NA
j_gene: TRBJ2-7
d_gene: NA
v_gene: TRBV7-8
CDR3nt: TGTGCCAGCAGCTTAAGTATCGGGAGCGAGCAGTACTTC
CDR3aa: CASSLSIGSEQYF

abundance: NA
j_gene: TRBJ2-5
d_gene: NA
v_gene: TRBV7-9
CDR3nt: TGTGCCAGCAGCTACCCAGGGATGAACCAAGAGACCCAGTACTTC
CDR3aa: CASSYPGMNQETQYF

abundance: once
j_gene: TRBJ2-1
d_gene: NA
v_gene: TRBV9
CDR3nt: TGTGCCAGCAGCCCCATGAGGTCAGTCAATGAGCAGTTCTTC
CDR3aa: CASSPMRSVNEQFF

abundance: NA
j_gene: TRBJ2-3
d_gene: TRBD2
v_gene: TRBV28
CDR3nt: TGTGCCAGCAGTTTAATGCATCGTGGGGGGGTAGCAGATACGCAGTATTTT
CDR3aa: CASSLMHRGGVADTQYF

abundance: NA
j_gene: TRBJ2-3
d_gene: TRBD2
v_gene: TRBV15
CDR3nt: TGTGCCACCGCGGCGGGGGACACAGATACGCAGTATTTT
CDR3aa: CATAAGDTDTQYF